The following is a T cell receptor beta chain sequence with its context. This clonotype was found a few times. The antigen this receptor binds is unknown. No much larger clonotype is one base removed from it; base qualities were not supplied. These data come from a study of T-cell memory formation after mild COVID-19 (dated by TCRdb to the early 2020s). Broadly, across the study: TCR sequence clusters from the two donors were largely donor specific. Longitudinal TCRalpha and TCRbeta repertoire sequencing tracked T-cell clones expanding and contracting after mild COVID-19 in a couple of donors. The cohort comprised two young, previously healthy adult volunteers, one female and one male.

The CDR3 starts with the cysteine, ends with the phenylalanine, and has 14 residues. Only the CDR3 DNA stays, 42 bases, in frame from base 1. From the germline V gene, CDR1 is LGHNA and CDR2 is YSLEER. The junction shows trimming of 0 bases on V and 8 bases on J, plus 12 bases between the germline ends. PBMCs were isolated by Ficoll-Paque density gradient centrifugation. Overall results and qualifications from the work: Clones that contracted from day 15 to 85 showed balanced CD4/CD8 phenotypes, whereas a second wave of clones that expanded from day 15 to 37 leaned towards CD4+. Contracting CD4+ clones turned up mainly in the CM and EM memory subsets, whereas EMRA was where CD8+ clones were enriched. Some responding clones were detected in pre-infection memory, which suggested that pre-existing cross-reactive memory T cells had joined the SARS-CoV-2 response. SARS-CoV-2 specificity was not confirmed for the second-wave clones peaking on day 37. Only two mild cases were covered in the study, and larger cohorts including severe cases with pre-infection samples were considered necessary.

Sequencing was performed on an Illumina NovaSeq 6000. cDNA libraries for TCRalpha and TCRbeta were prepared by 5'RACE using constant-segment primers, with sample barcodes and unique molecular identifiers added. RNA was extracted from every sample with Trizol reagent. Libraries were amplified in two PCR steps, with a second sample barcode and Illumina TruSeq adapters added in the second step. Libraries were sequenced on an Illumina NovaSeq with 2 x 150 bp paired-end reads. The study's own analysis went as follows. Demultiplexing of reads and collapsing into UMI-guided consensus sequences were performed with migec v1.2.7. Using mixcr v2.1.11, the UMI consensuses were aligned to TRA and TRB V and J templates and assembled into clonotypes. Clonotypes were classified as expanded or contracted when called significant by both edgeR and NoisET, with noise models trained on biological replicates. For edgeR calls, a false discovery rate-adjusted p below 0.01 and a log2 fold-change threshold of 1 were applied. As an exploratory analysis of dynamics, PCA with hierarchical clustering was applied to max-normalized trajectories of the 1000 most abundant clonotypes. The CD4 or CD8 phenotype of responding clones was assigned using the separately sequenced CD4+ and CD8+ repertoires. TCRdb reworked the public reads: Q25 trimming with fastp, MiXCR clone assembly, productive beta chains retained. A single entry per CDR3 protein holds the most common genes and DNA from its merged rows. These V and J calls derive from TCRdb rather than the authors' analysis. Counted in this sample were a few hundred thousand distinct CDR3 sequences; around 17% of them appeared once. Roughly 24% of the sample belongs to the ten largest clones.

The chain joins TRBV4-3 to TRBJ2-3; TRBD2 is possibly the D segment (5 matching bases). Sequencing was performed on PBMCs or a T cell subset sorted from them (not recorded which). This clonotype was obtained from a man aged 18 to 30 who had mild COVID-19 (a few samples of this study predate the infection). The sample titles of this study are shuffled in the database, so cell type and time point are left out; the donor was told from shared clones. The CDR3 region has the sequence CASSQDPGLGTQYF. The nucleotides read TGCGCCAGCAGCCAAGATCCTGGACTCGGTACGCAGTATTTT.